Shown below are 16 T cell receptor beta chains from a single sample sequenced in a study of T cells in Graves' hyperthyroidism and ophthalmopathy. RNA transcripts yielded amplified TCR beta CDR3 regions. HTBI primers drove first-round RT-PCR of the TCR CDR3. TCRdb itself ran the multiplex PCR reads through MiXCR, one entry per CDR3 protein. Of hundreds of thousands of distinct CDR3 sequences listed, 35% are singletons. Material for sequencing was blood. These TCRs come from a woman aged 35 to 49 with Graves' hyperthyroidism.

This clonotype was seen a few times. In DNA form, the CDR3 reads TGTGCCAGCAGTTACTCGCGCGGATCGCGGGGAAACACCATATATTTT. It codes for CASSYSRGSRGNTIYF. V usage is TRBV6-1 and J usage is TRBJ1-3; D gene uncertain. This CDR3 has 16 residues. Trimming stripped 5 bases from V and 4 bases from J, with 18 bases between. CDR1 is MNHNS and CDR2 is SASEGT in the germline V gene.

This clonotype has a single count. V is TRBV2 and J is TRBJ2-2; 11 bases line up with TRBD2. Germline loops: CDR1 SNHLY, CDR2 FYNNEI. The CDR3 has 13 amino acids. The junction had 3 bases not matched to a gene; V was cut back by 10 bases and J by 5 bases. CDR3 nucleotides: TGTGCCATCGGGACTAGCGGTACCGGGGAGCTGTTTTTT. Its translation is CAIGTSGTGELFF.

CDR3 sequence: CASSYLAPAGVETQYF. CDR3 sequence (DNA): TGTGCCAGCAGTTACCTCGCCCCGGCAGGGGTGGAGACCCAGTACTTC. The chain carries TRBV6-5 and TRBJ2-5; weak D call: TRBD1 (6 bases). CDR3 length: 16 amino acids. Trimming shortened V by 2 bases and J by 5 bases, and 18 bases separated the two germline ends. In germline, CDR1 is MNHEY, CDR2 SVGAGI.

This clonotype was recorded at least ten times. In DNA form, the CDR3 reads TGTGCCAGTAGTATCGGGCCGGGAGGAAACACCATATATTTT. Amino acids: CASSIGPGGNTIYF. The genes are TRBV19 and TRBJ1-3; D gene ambiguous. This CDR3 comprises 14 residues. Germline V CDR1 and CDR2: LNHDA, SQIVND (reference sequence). Trimming removed 3 bases from V and 4 bases from J, with 10 bases in between.

The chain links TRBV19 to TRBJ1-5; D not resolved. V dropped 3 bases and J dropped 8 bases, with 17 bases sitting between them. Germline V CDR1 and CDR2: LNHDA, SQIVND (reference sequence). This CDR3 is 15 amino acids long. The CDR3 reads CASSILGSLIEPQHF. The CDR3 region has the DNA TGTGCCAGTAGTATCCTGGGATCCCTAATCGAGCCCCAGCATTTT.

This clonotype was recorded a few times. This chain joins TRBV5-1 and TRBJ2-7; 10 bases are shared with TRBD1. The CDR3 has 14 residues. Germline CDR1 SGHRS, CDR2 YFSETQ. The V and J ends lost 4 bases and 7 bases, in that order; junction bases with no gene match: 8. In nucleotides, the CDR3 is TGCGCCAGCAGCAAGCAGGGACAGGGGCTAGAGCAGTACTTC. Translating it yields CASSKQGQGLEQYF. Based on the CDR3 plus reference TRBV5-1 and TRBJ2-7, the full variable domain is KAGVTQTPRYLIKTRGQQVTLSCSPISGHRSVSWYQQTPGQGLQFLFEYFSETQRNKGNFPGRFSGRQFSNSRSEMNVSTLELGDSALYLCASSKQGQGLEQYFGPGTRLTVT.

The chain carries TRBV14 and TRBJ1-4; no clear D. Germline V gene lookup returns CDR1 SGHDN and CDR2 FVKESK. The CDR3 runs to 13 residues. V was shortened by 3 bases and J by 12 bases, with 14 bases between the two germline ends. The CDR3: CASSHTTNTELFF. In DNA form, the CDR3 reads TGTGCCAGCAGCCATACAACAAACACGGAACTGTTTTTT.

Comments on this clonotype: The junction does not match germline at one end; this may be a read error. V and J are TRBV10-2 and TRBJ1-1; D remains ambiguous. Germline values: CDR1 WSHSY, CDR2 SAAADI. CDR3 length: 14 residues. The CDR3 nucleotides are TGTGCCAGCAGTCGAACTACATCGAACACTGAAGCTTTCTTT. Translation: CASSRTTSNTEAFF.

This clonotype was detected only a few times. This chain connects TRBV6-4 to TRBJ2-5, with TRBD2 matching 8 bases. The junction had 9 bases not matched to a gene; V was cut back by 6 bases and J by 3 bases. Looked up from germline, CDR1 is MRHNA and CDR2 is SNTAGT. This CDR3 region has 15 residues. This CDR3 reads CASSQSGGLEETQYF. DNA of the CDR3: TGTGCCAGCAGCCAAAGCGGGGGACTAGAAGAGACCCAGTACTTC.

In this sample, this clonotype turned up many times. The chain couples TRBV20-1 to TRBJ1-1; D is unclear. Germline lookup yields CDR1 DFQATT and CDR2 SNEGSKA (reference sequence). CDR3 length equals 13 residues. V was pared by 5 bases and J by 2 bases, with 12 bases between. This chain's CDR3 is CSAPQQSNTEAFF. CDR3 DNA: TGCAGTGCTCCACAACAATCCAACACTGAAGCTTTCTTT.

The chain couples TRBV11-1 to TRBJ1-6, with 12 bases fitting TRBD1. CDR1 is SGHAT and CDR2 is FQDESV in the germline V gene (reference sequence). V shed 7 bases and J 10 bases; nucleotides not matched to a gene: 11. This CDR3 has 16 amino acids. The chain's CDR3 is CASTTMGTGGASPLHF. In DNA, the CDR3 is TGTGCCAGCACCACAATGGGGACAGGGGGCGCATCACCCCTCCACTTT.

This clonotype showed up many times. The chain uses TRBV5-8 and TRBJ2-5; D may correspond to TRBD1 or TRBD2 (5 bases each). This CDR3 is built from 11 residues. Trimming cost V 0 bases and J 13 bases, with 10 bases left between them. From germline, CDR1 is SGHTS and CDR2 YDEGEE. The CDR3: CASSLAGTRYF. CDR3 sequence (DNA): TGTGCCAGCAGCTTGGCTGGGACGAGGTACTTC.

This clonotype appeared once. The junction shows a germline mismatch at one end, possibly a read error. This chain links TRBV6-5 with TRBJ1-1; no definite D call. The CDR3 contains 9 residues. Germline assignment: CDR1 MNHEY and CDR2 SVGAGI. As DNA, the CDR3 is TGTGCCACCAGTACGCAAGCTTTCTTT. Protein: CATSTQAFF.

This clonotype has a count of ten or more. The chain recombines TRBV10-1 with TRBJ2-5; maybe TRBD2 (5 bases). Germline lookup yields CDR1 WNHNN and CDR2 SYGVQD (reference sequence). This CDR3 comprises 16 residues. Trimming removed 4 bases at V and 4 bases at J, with 19 bases between. The CDR3 region is CASSGPSVGVGETQYF. CDR3 sequence (DNA): TGCGCCAGCAGTGGACCCTCGGTGGGAGTGGGAGAGACCCAGTACTTC.

This clonotype turned up a few times. The rearrangement joins TRBV7-2 to TRBJ2-3; possibly TRBD2 for D (6 bases). The CDR3 covers 14 residues. With 2 bases removed from V and 3 bases from J, the gap between germline ends came to 9 bases. Germline V CDR1 and CDR2: SGHTA, FQGNSA. The CDR3 DNA follows: TGTGCCAGCAGCTTACTTCGGGGGACAGATACGCAGTATTTT. This sequence encodes CASSLLRGTDTQYF.

V is TRBV6-4 and J is TRBJ1-2; D is uncertain. Germline CDR1 and CDR2: MRHNA and SNTAGT. The CDR3 covers 15 residues. V lost 8 bases and J lost 3, with 19 bases in between. The CDR3 reads CASSPPPGRDYGYTF. The CDR3 region has the DNA TGTGCCAGCTCACCACCCCCGGGGAGGGACTATGGCTACACCTTC.